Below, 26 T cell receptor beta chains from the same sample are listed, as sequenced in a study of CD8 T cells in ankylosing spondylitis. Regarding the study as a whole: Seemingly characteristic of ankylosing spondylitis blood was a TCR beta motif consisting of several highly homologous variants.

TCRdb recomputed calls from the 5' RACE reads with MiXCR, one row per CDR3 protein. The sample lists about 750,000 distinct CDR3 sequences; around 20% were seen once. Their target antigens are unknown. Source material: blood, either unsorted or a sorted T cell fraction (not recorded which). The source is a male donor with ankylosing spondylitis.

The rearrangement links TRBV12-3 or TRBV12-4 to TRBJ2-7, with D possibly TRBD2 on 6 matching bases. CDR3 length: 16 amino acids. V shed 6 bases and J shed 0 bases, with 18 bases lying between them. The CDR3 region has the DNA TGTGCCAGCAGCCTAGCAGGAGGGGTCCCCTCCTACGAGCAGTACTTC. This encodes CASSLAGGVPSYEQYF.

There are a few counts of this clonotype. DNA of the CDR3: TGTGCCAGCAGCTTCCAACTAGCGGCCACCGACAATGAGCAGTTCTTC. Encoded protein: CASSFQLAATDNEQFF. This chain joins TRBV9 and TRBJ2-1; TRBD2 aligns across 8 bases. V shed 4 bases, J shed 5 bases, and the junction held 11 bases outside the gene matches. The CDR3 is 16 residues long. Germline CDR1 SGDLS, CDR2 YYNGEE.

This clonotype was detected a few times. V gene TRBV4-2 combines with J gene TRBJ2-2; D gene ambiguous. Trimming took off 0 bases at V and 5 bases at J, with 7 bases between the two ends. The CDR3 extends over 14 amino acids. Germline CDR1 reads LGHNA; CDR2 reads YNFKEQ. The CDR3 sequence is CASSQDLETGELFF. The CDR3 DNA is TGTGCCAGCAGCCAAGATTTAGAGACCGGGGAGCTGTTTTTT.

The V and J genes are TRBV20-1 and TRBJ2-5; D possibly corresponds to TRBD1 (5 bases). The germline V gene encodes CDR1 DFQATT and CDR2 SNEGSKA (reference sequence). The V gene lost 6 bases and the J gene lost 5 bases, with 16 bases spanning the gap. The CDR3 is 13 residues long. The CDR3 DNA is TGCAGTGCAAAGCTCCAAGGGGTTGAGACCCAGTACTTC. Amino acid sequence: CSAKLQGVETQYF.

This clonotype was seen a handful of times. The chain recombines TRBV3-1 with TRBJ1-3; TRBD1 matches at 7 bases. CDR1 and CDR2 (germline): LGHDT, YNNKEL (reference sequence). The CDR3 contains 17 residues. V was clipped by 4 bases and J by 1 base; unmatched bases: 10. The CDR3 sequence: CASSPRRPGGSGNTIYF. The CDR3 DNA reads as TGTGCCAGCAGCCCAAGGCGTCCAGGGGGTTCTGGAAACACCATATATTTT.

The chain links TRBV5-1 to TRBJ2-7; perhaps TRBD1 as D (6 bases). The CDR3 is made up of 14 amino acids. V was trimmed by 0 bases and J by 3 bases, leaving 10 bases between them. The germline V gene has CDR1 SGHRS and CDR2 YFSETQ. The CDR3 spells CASSLATRGYEQYF. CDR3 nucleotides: TGCGCCAGCAGCTTGGCAACCAGGGGCTACGAGCAGTACTTC.

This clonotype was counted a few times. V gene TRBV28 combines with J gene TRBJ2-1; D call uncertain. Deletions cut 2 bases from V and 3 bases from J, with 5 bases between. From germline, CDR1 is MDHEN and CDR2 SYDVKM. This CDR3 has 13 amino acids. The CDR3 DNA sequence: TGTGCCAGCAGTTTACGGTTCTACAATGAGCAGTTCTTC. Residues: CASSLRFYNEQFF.

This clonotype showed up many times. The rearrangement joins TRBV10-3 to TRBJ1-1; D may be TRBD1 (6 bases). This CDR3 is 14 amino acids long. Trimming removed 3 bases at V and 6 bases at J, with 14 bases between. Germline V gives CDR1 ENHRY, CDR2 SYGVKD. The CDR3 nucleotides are TGTGCCATCAGTGACTCTGGGGGCAGGGCTGAAGCTTTCTTT. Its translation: CAISDSGGRAEAFF.

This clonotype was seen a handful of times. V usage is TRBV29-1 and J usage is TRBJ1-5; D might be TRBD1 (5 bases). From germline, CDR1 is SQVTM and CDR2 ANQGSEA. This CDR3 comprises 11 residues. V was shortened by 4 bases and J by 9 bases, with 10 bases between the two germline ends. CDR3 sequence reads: CSVAWGGPQHF. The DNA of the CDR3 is TGCAGCGTTGCTTGGGGGGGGCCCCAGCATTTT.

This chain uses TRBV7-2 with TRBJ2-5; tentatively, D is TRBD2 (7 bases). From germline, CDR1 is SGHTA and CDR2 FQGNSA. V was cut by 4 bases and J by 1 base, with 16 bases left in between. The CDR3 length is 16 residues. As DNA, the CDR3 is TGTGCCAGCAGCTACGGGGGGCTAGTTGGCCAAGAGACCCAGTACTTC. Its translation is CASSYGGLVGQETQYF.

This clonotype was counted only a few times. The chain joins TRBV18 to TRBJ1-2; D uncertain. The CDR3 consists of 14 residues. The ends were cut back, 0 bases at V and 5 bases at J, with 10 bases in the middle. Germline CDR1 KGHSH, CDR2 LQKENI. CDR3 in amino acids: CASSPPSDGYGYTF. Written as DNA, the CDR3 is TGTGCCAGCTCACCACCAAGTGACGGATATGGCTACACCTTC.

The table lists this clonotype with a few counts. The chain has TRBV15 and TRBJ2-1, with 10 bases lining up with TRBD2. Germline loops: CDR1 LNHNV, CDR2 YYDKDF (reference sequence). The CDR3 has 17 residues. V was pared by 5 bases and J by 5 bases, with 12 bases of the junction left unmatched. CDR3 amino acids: CATSRLERGGQDNEQFF. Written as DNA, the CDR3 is TGTGCCACCAGCCGTCTTGAGCGGGGGGGCCAGGACAATGAGCAGTTCTTC. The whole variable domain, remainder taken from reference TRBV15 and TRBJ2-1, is DAMVIQNPRYQVTQFGKPVTLSCSQTLNHNVMYWYQQKSSQAPKLLFHYYDKDFNNEADTPDNFQSRRPNTSFCFLDIRSPGLGDTAMYLCATSRLERGGQDNEQFFGPGTRLTVL.

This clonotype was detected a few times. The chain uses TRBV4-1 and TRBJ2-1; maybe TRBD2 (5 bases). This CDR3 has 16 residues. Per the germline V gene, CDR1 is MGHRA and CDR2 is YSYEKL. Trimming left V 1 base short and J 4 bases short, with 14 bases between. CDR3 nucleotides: TGCGCCAGCAGCCAAGTAGTAAGGGAGAGGTACAATGAGCAGTTCTTC. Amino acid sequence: CASSQVVRERYNEQFF.

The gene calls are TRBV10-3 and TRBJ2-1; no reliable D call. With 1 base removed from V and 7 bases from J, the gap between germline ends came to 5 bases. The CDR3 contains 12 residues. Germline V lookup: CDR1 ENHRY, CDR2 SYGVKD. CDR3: CAISEWVNEQFF. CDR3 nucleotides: TGTGCCATCAGTGAGTGGGTTAATGAGCAGTTCTTC.

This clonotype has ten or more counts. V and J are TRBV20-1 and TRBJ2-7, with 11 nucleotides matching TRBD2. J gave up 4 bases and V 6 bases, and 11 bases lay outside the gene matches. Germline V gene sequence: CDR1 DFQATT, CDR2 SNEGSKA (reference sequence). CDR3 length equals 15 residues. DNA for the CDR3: TGCAGTGCCCGAACCCCGGGACTAGCGGAATACGAGCAGTACTTC. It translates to CSARTPGLAEYEQYF.

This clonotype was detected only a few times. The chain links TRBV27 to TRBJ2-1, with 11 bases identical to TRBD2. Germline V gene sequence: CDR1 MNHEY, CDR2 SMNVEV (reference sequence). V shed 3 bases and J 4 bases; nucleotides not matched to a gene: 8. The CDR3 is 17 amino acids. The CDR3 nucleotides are TGTGCCAGCAGTTTCGACGTGACTAGCGGGACTTACAATGAGCAGTTCTTC. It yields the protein CASSFDVTSGTYNEQFF.

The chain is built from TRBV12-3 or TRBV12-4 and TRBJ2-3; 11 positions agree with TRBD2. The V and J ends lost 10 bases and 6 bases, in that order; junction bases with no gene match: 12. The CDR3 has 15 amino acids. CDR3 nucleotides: TGTGCCACAACCGCAACTAGCGGGAGAATGGATACGCAGTATTTT. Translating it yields CATTATSGRMDTQYF.

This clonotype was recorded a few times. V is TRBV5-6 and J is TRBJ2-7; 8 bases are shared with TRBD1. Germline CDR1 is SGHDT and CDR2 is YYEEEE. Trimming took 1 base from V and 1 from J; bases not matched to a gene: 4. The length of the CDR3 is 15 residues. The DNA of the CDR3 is TGTGCCAGCAGCTTGAACAGGGGGTCTTCCTACGAGCAGTACTTC. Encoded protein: CASSLNRGSSYEQYF.

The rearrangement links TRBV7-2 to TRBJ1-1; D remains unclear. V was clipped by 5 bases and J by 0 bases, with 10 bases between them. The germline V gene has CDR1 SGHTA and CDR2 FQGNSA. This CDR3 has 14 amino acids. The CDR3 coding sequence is TGTGCCAGCAGCACCGGACTGATGAACACTGAAGCTTTCTTT. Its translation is CASSTGLMNTEAFF. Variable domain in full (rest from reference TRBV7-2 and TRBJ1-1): GAGVSQSPSNKVTEKGKDVELRCDPISGHTALYWYRQSLGQGLEFLIYFQGNSAPDKSGLPSDRFSAERTGGSVSTLTIQRTQQEDSAVYLCASSTGLMNTEAFFGQGTRLTVV.

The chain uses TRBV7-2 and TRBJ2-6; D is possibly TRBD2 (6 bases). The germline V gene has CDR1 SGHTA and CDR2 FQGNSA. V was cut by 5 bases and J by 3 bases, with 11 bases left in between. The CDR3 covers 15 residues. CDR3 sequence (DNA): TGTGCCAGCAGCCCCCCGGGGGTTGGGGCCAACGTCCTGACTTTC. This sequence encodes CASSPPGVGANVLTF.

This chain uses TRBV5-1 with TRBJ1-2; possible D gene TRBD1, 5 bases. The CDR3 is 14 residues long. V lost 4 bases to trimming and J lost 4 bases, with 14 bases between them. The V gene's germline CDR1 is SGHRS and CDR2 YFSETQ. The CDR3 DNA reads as TGCGCCAGCAGCCCGGGACTTGGGGGCTATGGCTACACCTTC. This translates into CASSPGLGGYGYTF.

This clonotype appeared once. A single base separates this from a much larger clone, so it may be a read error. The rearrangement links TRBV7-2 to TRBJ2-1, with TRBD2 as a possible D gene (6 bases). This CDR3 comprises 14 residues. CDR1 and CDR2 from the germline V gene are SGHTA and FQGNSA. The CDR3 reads CASSLAGGNNKQFF. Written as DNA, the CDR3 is TGTGCCAGCAGCTTAGCGGGGGGAAACAATAAGCAGTTCTTC.

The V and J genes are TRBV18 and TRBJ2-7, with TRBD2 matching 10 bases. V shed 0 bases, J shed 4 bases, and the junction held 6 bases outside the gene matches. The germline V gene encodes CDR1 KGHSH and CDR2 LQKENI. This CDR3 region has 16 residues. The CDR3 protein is CASSPPQAGGLYEQYF. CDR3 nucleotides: TGTGCCAGCTCACCACCGCAAGCGGGAGGGCTGTACGAGCAGTACTTC. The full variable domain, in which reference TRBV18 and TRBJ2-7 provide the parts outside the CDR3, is NAGVMQNPRHLVRRRGQEARLRCSPMKGHSHVYWYRQLPEEGLKFMVYLQKENIIDESGMPKERFSAEFPKEGPSILRIQQVVRGDSAAYFCASSPPQAGGLYEQYFGPGTRLTVT.

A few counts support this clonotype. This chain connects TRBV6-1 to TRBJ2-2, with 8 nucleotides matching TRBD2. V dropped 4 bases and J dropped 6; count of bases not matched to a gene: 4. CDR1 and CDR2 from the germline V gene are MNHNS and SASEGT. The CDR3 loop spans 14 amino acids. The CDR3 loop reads CASSGSGDAGELFF. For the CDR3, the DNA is TGTGCCAGCAGTGGTAGCGGGGATGCCGGGGAGCTGTTTTTT.

The CDR3 bases are TGTGCCAGCAGCTTAGGAGGAGGGCGCTCTGGAAACACCATATATTTT. It translates to CASSLGGGRSGNTIYF. The chain uses TRBV7-2 and TRBJ1-3; no clear D. CDR3 length: 16 amino acids. Germline V CDR1 and CDR2: SGHTA, FQGNSA. Trimming removed 1 base from V and 0 bases from J, with 10 bases in between.

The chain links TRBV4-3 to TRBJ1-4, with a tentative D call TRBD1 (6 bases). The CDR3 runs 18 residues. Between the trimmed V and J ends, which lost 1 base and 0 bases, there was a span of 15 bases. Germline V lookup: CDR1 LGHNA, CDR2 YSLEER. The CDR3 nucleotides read TGCGCCAGCAGCCAAGCCGGGAGAGGGGGAACAACTAATGAAAAACTGTTTTTT. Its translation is CASSQAGRGGTTNEKLFF.